Below, 8 T cell receptor beta chains from the same sample are listed, as sequenced in a study of OX40 agonist ivuxolimab in advanced cancers. Profiled with immunoSEQ multiplex PCR; TCRdb holds only in-frame clones, not every one. The sample has around 71,000 clones, about 88% seen once; the top ten hold 0.95% to 1.4%. The input for sequencing was CD4+ or CD8+ T cells sorted from blood, taken in a trial of the OX40 agonist ivuxolimab. These receptors were collected from an adult with an advanced solid tumor such as melanoma, head and neck, liver or kidney cancer.

The V gene is TRBV29-1, the J gene TRBJ1-2; 8 nucleotides match TRBD1. With V trimmed by 4 bases and J by 7 bases, 5 bases remained unmatched. In germline, CDR1 is SQVTM, CDR2 ANQGSEA. CDR3 length equals 12 residues. The CDR3 is CSVVGRGPGYTF. In nucleotides, the CDR3 is TGCAGCGTTGTGGGCAGGGGGCCTGGCTACACCTTC.

The chain has TRBV29-1 and TRBJ2-3; D is undetermined. The V gene lost 4 bases and the J gene lost 2 bases, with 10 bases spanning the gap. The V gene's germline CDR1 is SQVTM and CDR2 ANQGSEA. The CDR3 length is 13 residues. The CDR3 loop is CSVAPRLTDTQYF. CDR3 bases: TGCAGCGTTGCTCCGCGGCTCACAGATACGCAGTATTTT.

The chain uses TRBV18 and TRBJ2-1; the D is unclear. The CDR3 extends over 11 amino acids. The germline V gene encodes CDR1 KGHSH and CDR2 LQKENI. Between the trimmed V and J ends, which lost 5 bases and 8 bases, there was a span of 7 bases. The CDR3 here is CASSGYDEQFF. The CDR3 DNA sequence: TGTGCCAGCTCAGGTTACGATGAGCAGTTCTTC.

This clone was seen just once. The chain employs TRBV30 and TRBJ2-2, with 10 bases lining up with TRBD2. V lost 2 bases, J lost 7 bases, and 13 bases stayed unmatched. This CDR3 contains 17 residues. The germline V gene encodes CDR1 GTSNPN and CDR2 SVGIG (reference sequence). CDR3 sequence (DNA): TGTGCCTGGAGTCGGACTAGCGGAAGGGTTTCGAACGGGGAGCTGTTTTTT. The encoded protein is CAWSRTSGRVSNGELFF.

The V call is TRBV18, the J call TRBJ1-2; no definite D call. Trimming removed 3 bases at V and 5 bases at J, with 22 bases between. CDR1 is KGHSH, CDR2 LQKENI, per germline. This CDR3 has 17 residues. For the CDR3, the DNA is TGTGCCAGCTCACCGACCGCTCTGGAGTTCAATGTGTATGGCTACACCTTC. This sequence encodes CASSPTALEFNVYGYTF.

The chain joins TRBV9 to TRBJ2-3; the D gene is possibly TRBD2 (5 bases). With 0 bases removed from V and 3 bases from J, the gap between germline ends came to 14 bases. The CDR3 contains 16 residues. CDR1 and CDR2 from the germline V gene are SGDLS and YYNGEE. The CDR3 nucleotides read TGTGCCAGCAGCGTAGAGGTGGGAGTCGGGACAGATACGCAGTATTTT. Protein: CASSVEVGVGTDTQYF.

The chain is built from TRBV4-3 and TRBJ2-7, with TRBD2 as a possible D gene (5 bases). Deletions cut 0 bases from V and 3 bases from J, with 18 bases between. This CDR3 contains 17 residues. Germline V CDR1 and CDR2: LGHNA, YSLEER. In DNA, the CDR3 is TGCGCCAGCAGCCAAGAAATGGTAGGAAGCGGATACTACGAGCAGTACTTC. It translates to CASSQEMVGSGYYEQYF.

The chain uses TRBV25-1 and TRBJ2-7; TRBD1 is a possible D gene (5 bases). This CDR3 is 13 amino acids long. Germline values: CDR1 MGHDK, CDR2 SYGVNS. Trimming removed 6 bases from V and 5 bases from J, with 14 bases in between. CDR3 residues: CASRGLVFHEQYF. DNA of the CDR3: TGTGCCAGCAGGGGGCTAGTATTCCACGAGCAGTACTTC.